Shown below are 22 T cell receptor beta chains from a single sample sequenced in a study of T cells in Graves' hyperthyroidism and ophthalmopathy. Amplified TCR beta CDR3 regions came from RNA transcripts. A set of HTBI primers served as the primers for a first-round RT-PCR of the TCR CDR3. TCRdb independently ran MiXCR on the multiplex PCR reads; one entry per CDR3 protein. The sample has 300,000 or so distinct CDR3 sequences, around 20% seen once; the top ten hold 50%. The sequenced sample consisted of blood. These receptors all come from a woman aged 45-65 years with Graves' hyperthyroidism.

The chain couples TRBV27 to TRBJ1-2, with 7 bases fitting TRBD1. The CDR3 has 13 residues. The V gene end was trimmed by 6 bases and the J gene end by 8 bases; junction bases not matched to a gene: 9. Germline values: CDR1 MNHEY, CDR2 SMNVEV (reference sequence). The CDR3 reads CASRFTGVGGYTF. The CDR3 region has the DNA TGTGCCAGCAGGTTCACAGGGGTGGGGGGCTACACCTTC.

This clonotype was detected only a few times. The chain combines TRBV13 with TRBJ2-1; D is uncertain. Germline V gene sequence: CDR1 PRHDT, CDR2 FYEKMQ (reference sequence). The CDR3 consists of 15 residues. Trimming took 5 bases from V and 1 from J, leaving 12 bases between them. This chain's CDR3 is CASSPRFQSYNEQFF. CDR3 coding DNA: TGTGCCAGCAGCCCCCGATTTCAATCCTACAATGAGCAGTTCTTC.

This clonotype was observed many times. The chain joins TRBV6-1 to TRBJ2-1, with D perhaps being TRBD1 or TRBD2 (5 bases each). The germline V gene has CDR1 MNHNS and CDR2 SASEGT. V lost 5 bases, J lost 4 bases, and 21 bases lay in between. The CDR3 is 17 amino acids. The CDR3 protein is CASSRIVGATSYNEQFF. The CDR3 DNA follows: TGTGCCAGCAGTCGAATAGTCGGGGCGACTTCATACAATGAGCAGTTCTTC.

This clonotype was recorded many times. The J gene is TRBJ2-7, the V gene TRBV28; D may match TRBD1 or TRBD2 (5 bases each). The CDR3 consists of 14 residues. Trimming left V 5 bases short and J 3 bases short, with 14 bases between. CDR1 is MDHEN and CDR2 is SYDVKM in the germline V gene. The CDR3 loop reads CASSKPGRNYEQYF. DNA of the CDR3: TGTGCCAGCAGTAAACCGGGACGGAACTACGAGCAGTACTTC.

Only a few counts were recorded for this clonotype. The chain employs TRBV2 and TRBJ1-5; no definite D call. Per germline, CDR1 SNHLY and CDR2 FYNNEI. The ends were cut back, 4 bases at V and 6 bases at J, with 4 bases in the middle. The CDR3 loop spans 11 amino acids. CDR3 residues: CASSGGQPQHF. CDR3 bases: TGTGCCAGCAGTGGAGGTCAGCCCCAGCATTTT.

The table lists this clonotype with many counts. V gene TRBV30 combines with J gene TRBJ2-7; no clear D gene. In germline, CDR1 is GTSNPN, CDR2 SVGIG (reference sequence). Trimming removed 5 bases at V and 5 bases at J, with 16 bases between. The CDR3 has 13 residues. The DNA for the CDR3 is TGTGCCTGGGAGGCCCCAGGCCAGAACGAGCAGTACTTC. Residues: CAWEAPGQNEQYF.

This clonotype came up many times. The chain recombines TRBV11-3 with TRBJ2-1, with unresolved D. The germline V gene has CDR1 SGHNT and CDR2 YENEEA. The CDR3 sequence is 16 residues long. V lost 1 base and J lost 4, with 14 bases in between. The DNA of the CDR3 is TGTGCCAGCAGCTTAGGATGGGAAGGAGTTTACAATGAGCAGTTCTTC. Translated: CASSLGWEGVYNEQFF.

This clonotype was seen repeatedly, ten times or more. The rearrangement uses TRBV5-1 and TRBJ1-2, with 10 nucleotides matching TRBD1. Germline assignment: CDR1 SGHRS and CDR2 YFSETQ. The CDR3 consists of 15 residues. Trimming cost V 0 bases and J 7 bases; bases outside gene matches: 6. The CDR3 nucleotides read TGCGCCAGCAGCTTGGGGGACAGGGGTTATTCTGGCTACACCTTC. It encodes CASSLGDRGYSGYTF. The full variable domain, with the rest looked up from reference TRBV5-1 and TRBJ1-2, is KAGVTQTPRYLIKTRGQQVTLSCSPISGHRSVSWYQQTPGQGLQFLFEYFSETQRNKGNFPGRFSGRQFSNSRSEMNVSTLELGDSALYLCASSLGDRGYSGYTFGSGTRLTVV.

This clonotype has just a few counts. The chain uses TRBV29-1 and TRBJ2-1, with 7 bases matching TRBD2. With V trimmed by 4 bases and J by 3 bases, 3 bases remained unmatched. The V gene's germline CDR1 is SQVTM and CDR2 ANQGSEA. CDR3 length: 13 amino acids. This chain's CDR3 is CSVGGGIYNEQFF. DNA of the CDR3: TGCAGCGTTGGGGGGGGGATCTACAATGAGCAGTTCTTC.

This clonotype was counted a single time. The chain is built from TRBV20-1 and TRBJ2-2; D call uncertain. Germline lookup yields CDR1 DFQATT and CDR2 SNEGSKA (reference sequence). CDR3 size: 15 residues. V shed 1 base and J shed 3 bases, with 12 bases lying between them. For the CDR3, the DNA is TGCAGTGCTAGAGTAGGCGGCCAGGACACCGGGGAGCTGTTTTTT. Its translation: CSARVGGQDTGELFF.

This clonotype was detected only a few times. The chain has TRBV6-6 and TRBJ2-7; D tentatively reads TRBD1 or TRBD2 (5 bases each). V dropped 2 bases and J dropped 6 bases, with 17 bases sitting between them. CDR3 size: 15 residues. CDR1 and CDR2 from the germline V gene are MNHNY and SVGAGI (reference sequence). The CDR3 coding sequence is TGTGCCAGCAGTTACCACGGGACCGCCAGCGTCGAGCAGTACTTC. Translating gives CASSYHGTASVEQYF.

This clonotype came up a few times. V usage is TRBV7-9 and J usage is TRBJ1-1, with D uncertain. CDR1 and CDR2 (germline): SEHNR, FQNEAQ (reference sequence). This CDR3 has 13 residues. Trimming took 5 bases from V and 6 from J, leaving 13 bases between them. CDR3 in DNA: TGTGCCAGCAGCCCCCGTGGTATAGCTGAAGCTTTCTTT. Amino acid sequence: CASSPRGIAEAFF.

As for this clonotype: The junction shows a germline mismatch at one end, possibly a read error. The rearrangement uses TRBV2 and TRBJ2-2; D is perhaps TRBD2 (5 bases). The CDR3 spans 13 residues. In germline, CDR1 is SNHLY, CDR2 FYNNEI. This chain's CDR3 is CASSFASIGEPFF. CDR3 nucleotides: TGTGCCAGCAGTTTTGCCAGCATCGGGGAGCCGTTTTTT.

This clonotype has only a few counts. The V gene is TRBV28, the J gene TRBJ2-3; D possibly corresponds to TRBD2 (7 bases). V dropped 10 bases and J dropped 4 bases, with 21 bases sitting between them. Germline CDR1 is MDHEN and CDR2 is SYDVKM. The CDR3 has 15 residues. CDR3 amino acids: CATLLVGGPPDTQYF. The CDR3 bases are TGTGCCACCCTCCTGGTGGGGGGGCCCCCAGATACGCAGTATTTT.

This clonotype was seen many times. The chain employs TRBV12-3 or TRBV12-4 and TRBJ2-2; no firm D call. Trimming took off 3 bases at V and 1 base at J, with 6 bases between the two ends. This CDR3 is 14 amino acids long. The CDR3 here is CASSLDQNTGELFF. The CDR3 DNA follows: TGTGCCAGCAGTTTGGACCAGAACACCGGGGAGCTGTTTTTT.

This clonotype showed up many times. This chain uses TRBV5-1 with TRBJ1-2; possible D gene TRBD1, 5 bases. The CDR3 runs to 15 residues. CDR1 is SGHRS and CDR2 is YFSETQ in the germline V gene. V was shortened by 5 bases and J by 6 bases, with 20 bases between the two germline ends. The DNA of the CDR3 is TGCGCCAGCAGTCCCCGCGTGAGGGGATCCAATGGCTACACCTTC. Its translation: CASSPRVRGSNGYTF.

The rearrangement joins TRBV20-1 to TRBJ2-6, with TRBD1 identical over 7 bases. Germline lookup yields CDR1 DFQATT and CDR2 SNEGSKA (reference sequence). V lost 2 bases and J lost 0; bases outside the gene matches: 1. This CDR3 region has 15 residues. CDR3: CSARRDSSGANVLTF. The CDR3 DNA follows: TGCAGTGCTAGAAGGGACAGCTCTGGGGCCAACGTCCTGACTTTC.

In this sample, this clonotype turned up many times. V is TRBV28 and J is TRBJ1-2; possible D gene TRBD1, 6 bases. Germline loops: CDR1 MDHEN, CDR2 SYDVKM. The CDR3 length is 13 residues. V was shortened by 5 bases and J by 3 bases, with 10 bases between the two germline ends. The CDR3 here is CASSGGGDYGYTF. The CDR3 DNA reads TGTGCCAGCAGTGGGGGGGGCGACTATGGCTACACCTTC.

This clonotype has a count of ten or more. The genes are TRBV7-3 and TRBJ2-5; no clear D gene. Deletions cut 3 bases from V and 1 base from J, with 6 bases between. This CDR3 has 13 amino acids. Germline V lookup: CDR1 SGHTA, CDR2 FQGTGA. CDR3: CASSFQPQETQYF. The CDR3 nucleotides are TGTGCCAGCAGCTTCCAACCCCAAGAGACCCAGTACTTC.

In this sample, this clonotype turned up many times. The chain joins TRBV12-3 or TRBV12-4 to TRBJ1-2; 7 nucleotides match TRBD1. With V trimmed by 5 bases and J by 5 bases, 8 bases remained unmatched. The CDR3 is made up of 14 amino acids. The CDR3 is CASSLQDRKYGYTF. For the CDR3, the DNA is TGTGCCAGCAGTCTCCAGGACAGGAAGTATGGCTACACCTTC.

There are many counts of this clonotype. V gene TRBV2 combines with J gene TRBJ1-2, with D hard to call. There are 12 residues in the CDR3. Germline CDR1 SNHLY, CDR2 FYNNEI. Trimming shortened V by 1 base and J by 2 bases, and 2 bases separated the two germline ends. The DNA for the CDR3 is TGTGCCAGCAGTGAAGAAAACTATGGCTACACCTTC. This gives the protein CASSEENYGYTF.

In regard to this clonotype: A read error may produce the germline difference seen at one junction end. In nucleotides, the CDR3 is TGTCCCAGCAGTCGCGGGGGACCCTCCCAAGAGACCCAGTACTTC. This codes for CPSSRGGPSQETQYF. The J gene is TRBJ2-5, the V gene TRBV28, with TRBD2 matching over 7 bases. The CDR3 has 15 residues. Germline V gives CDR1 MDHEN, CDR2 SYDVKM.